Presented here are 18 T cell receptor beta chains from one specimen sequenced in a study of cytomegalovirus exposure and HLA in healthy donors. Researchers ran the PCR with 60 Vbeta and 13 Jbeta primers. Data came from immunoSEQ multiplex PCR; TCRdb stores just in-frame clones and leaves some out. The sample consists of some 90,000 clones, less than 80% of them appearing once. The sequenced sample consisted of PBMCs. These receptors were collected from a boy between 10 and 17 years old in good health and CMV-seropositive.

V usage is TRBV18 and J usage is TRBJ1-2, with D tentatively TRBD1 (6 bases). The CDR3 loop spans 16 amino acids. Trimming took 3 bases from V and 0 from J, leaving 14 bases between them. The germline V gene encodes CDR1 KGHSH and CDR2 LQKENI. CDR3 residues: CASSPSDRITNYGYTF. The CDR3 nucleotides are TGTGCCAGCTCACCCAGTGACAGGATTACTAACTATGGCTACACCTTC.

The V gene is TRBV27, the J gene TRBJ2-5; 8 nucleotides agree with TRBD2. This CDR3 contains 16 residues. CDR1 and CDR2 from the germline V gene are MNHEY and SMNVEV (reference sequence). V shed 2 bases, J shed 3 bases, and the junction held 8 bases outside the gene matches. Here the CDR3 DNA reads TGTGCCAGCAGTTTAGCCCCTCGCGGGAGGAAAGAGACCCAGTACTTC. Residues: CASSLAPRGRKETQYF.

The chain is built from TRBV19 and TRBJ1-3; TRBD1 might be the D (5 bases). Germline CDR1 LNHDA, CDR2 SQIVND (reference sequence). V was shortened by 3 bases and J by 0 bases, with 15 bases between the two germline ends. The CDR3 runs 17 residues. The CDR3 coding sequence is TGTGCCAGTAGTATTAGAAGGGACTCACACTCTGGAAACACCATATATTTT. It encodes CASSIRRDSHSGNTIYF.

J is TRBJ1-1 and V is TRBV5-1, with D perhaps TRBD1 (6 bases). This CDR3 spans 16 amino acids. The germline V gene has CDR1 SGHRS and CDR2 YFSETQ. With 3 bases removed from V and 0 bases from J, the gap between germline ends came to 15 bases. Here the CDR3 reads CASSSQGVGMNTEAFF. The CDR3 nucleotides are TGCGCCAGCAGCTCACAGGGAGTTGGGATGAACACTGAAGCTTTCTTT.

Notes on this clone: This specimen includes other DNA sequences encoding the same CDR3. The CDR3 DNA reads as TGCGCCAGCAGCCAAGATAGAGGATCTGGAAACACCATATATTTT. Amino acids: CASSQDRGSGNTIYF. The chain recombines TRBV4-3 with TRBJ1-3; no reliable D call. In germline, CDR1 is LGHNA, CDR2 YSLEER. The CDR3 contains 15 residues. Trimming shortened V by 0 bases and J by 1 base, and 7 bases separated the two germline ends.

The chain joins TRBV5-6 to TRBJ1-2; 7 bases match TRBD1. V dropped 6 bases and J dropped 4; count of bases not matched to a gene: 12. This CDR3 is 15 amino acids long. Per germline, CDR1 SGHDT and CDR2 YYEEEE. CDR3 sequence reads: CASTPRPGQSYGYTF. CDR3 bases: TGTGCCAGCACCCCGAGACCGGGACAGTCCTATGGCTACACCTTC.

This clone has a handful of counts. This rearrangement joins TRBV6-4 to TRBJ2-7, with 9 bases fitting TRBD1. The CDR3 length is 17 residues. Germline values: CDR1 MRHNA, CDR2 SNTAGT. Trimming removed 6 bases from V and 5 bases from J; junction bases left unmatched: 17. The CDR3 spells CASRILGLRDREDEQYF. The CDR3 DNA reads as TGTGCCAGCAGAATCCTCGGACTCCGGGACAGGGAAGACGAGCAGTACTTC.

The DNA of the CDR3 is TGCGCCAGCAGCCGCGGACTAAACGGGAACAATGAGCAGTTCTTC. Translated, it gives CASSRGLNGNNEQFF. The chain employs TRBV4-3 and TRBJ2-1; tentative D call: TRBD2 (6 bases). Trimming took 4 bases from V and 5 from J, leaving 15 bases between them. This CDR3 comprises 15 residues. Germline CDR1 reads LGHNA; CDR2 reads YSLEER.

CDR3 sequence: CSVDEGAGRTEAFF. The CDR3 nucleotides are TGCAGCGTTGATGAGGGGGCGGGAAGGACTGAAGCTTTCTTT. The rearrangement joins TRBV29-1 to TRBJ1-1; 7 bases fit TRBD1. J gave up 5 bases and V 3 bases, and 9 bases lay outside the gene matches. The CDR3 has 14 residues. Germline CDR1 SQVTM, CDR2 ANQGSEA.

This clone was counted a few times. The chain carries TRBV6-6 and TRBJ1-1; 8 bases match TRBD1. The CDR3 covers 13 residues. CDR1 is MNHNY and CDR2 is SVGAGI in the germline V gene (reference sequence). Trimming at V came to 4 bases and at J to 6 bases, leaving 4 bases not matched to a gene. The CDR3 loop reads CASSSSGGPEAFF. The DNA for the CDR3 is TGTGCCAGCAGTTCGTCAGGGGGCCCTGAAGCTTTCTTT.

The chain has TRBV4-3 and TRBJ2-5; D gene ambiguous. This CDR3 is 13 amino acids long. In germline, CDR1 is LGHNA, CDR2 YSLEER. The germline V and J ends were trimmed by 1 base and 9 bases, with 12 bases remaining between them. CDR3 nucleotide sequence: TGCGCCAGCAGCCAAGGATACCACAATCCCCAGTACTTC. Its protein product is CASSQGYHNPQYF.

J is TRBJ2-7 and V is TRBV5-6; TRBD1 matches 11 bases. V dropped 3 bases and J dropped 2; count of bases not matched to a gene: 7. The CDR3 has 16 amino acids. Germline CDR1 SGHDT, CDR2 YYEEEE. The CDR3 DNA reads as TGTGCCAGCAGCTACCCAGGACAGGGGGCAACCTACGAGCAGTACTTC. Protein sequence: CASSYPGQGATYEQYF.

CDR3 in DNA: TGCGCCAGCAGCTTGGAGGGGGTAGGGGGCTACACCTTC. Encoded protein: CASSLEGVGGYTF. The chain combines TRBV5-1 with TRBJ1-2, with D possibly being TRBD1 (6 bases). Trimming removed 0 bases from V and 8 bases from J, with 11 bases in between. Germline V CDR1 and CDR2: SGHRS, YFSETQ. The CDR3 is 13 residues long.

This clone showed up just a few times. V gene TRBV10-1 combines with J gene TRBJ1-1; D possibly corresponds to TRBD1 (5 bases). This CDR3 region has 12 residues. Trimming took off 2 bases at V and 11 bases at J, with 12 bases between the two ends. Germline V gene sequence: CDR1 WNHNN, CDR2 SYGVQD (reference sequence). In DNA, the CDR3 is TGCGCCAGCAGTGAGAACCTACGGGGGGCTTTCTTT. This encodes CASSENLRGAFF.

The chain recombines TRBV14 with TRBJ1-1; maybe TRBD1 (6 bases). Between the trimmed V and J ends, which lost 5 bases and 2 bases, there was a span of 18 bases. The CDR3 contains 16 residues. In germline, CDR1 is SGHDN, CDR2 FVKESK. CDR3 amino acids: CASSDLPQGNNTEAFF. As DNA, the CDR3 is TGTGCCAGCAGCGACTTACCTCAGGGGAATAACACTGAAGCTTTCTTT.

The V gene is TRBV15, the J gene TRBJ1-5; weak D call: TRBD1 (5 bases). V dropped 1 base and J dropped 6 bases, with 10 bases sitting between them. Germline-derived CDR1 and CDR2 are LNHNV and YYDKDF (reference sequence). The CDR3 is 14 residues long. The CDR3 DNA reads TGTGCCACCAGCAGAGTGGGGCTGGGTCAGCCCCAGCATTTT. Its translation: CATSRVGLGQPQHF.

The V call is TRBV27, the J call TRBJ2-3; 9 nucleotides line up with TRBD2. This CDR3 comprises 16 residues. With V trimmed by 3 bases and J by 2 bases, 6 bases remained unmatched. From germline, CDR1 is MNHEY and CDR2 SMNVEV (reference sequence). The CDR3 is CASSFGAGGPTDTQYF. CDR3 in DNA: TGTGCCAGCAGTTTTGGGGCGGGGGGGCCCACAGATACGCAGTATTTT.

This chain uses TRBV4-1 with TRBJ1-5; no firm D call. V lost 0 bases and J lost 2, with 8 bases in between. CDR1 is MGHRA and CDR2 is YSYEKL in the germline V gene. CDR3 length: 15 amino acids. CDR3 region: CASSQDWRGNQPQHF. Here the CDR3 DNA reads TGCGCCAGCAGCCAAGATTGGAGGGGCAATCAGCCCCAGCATTTT.